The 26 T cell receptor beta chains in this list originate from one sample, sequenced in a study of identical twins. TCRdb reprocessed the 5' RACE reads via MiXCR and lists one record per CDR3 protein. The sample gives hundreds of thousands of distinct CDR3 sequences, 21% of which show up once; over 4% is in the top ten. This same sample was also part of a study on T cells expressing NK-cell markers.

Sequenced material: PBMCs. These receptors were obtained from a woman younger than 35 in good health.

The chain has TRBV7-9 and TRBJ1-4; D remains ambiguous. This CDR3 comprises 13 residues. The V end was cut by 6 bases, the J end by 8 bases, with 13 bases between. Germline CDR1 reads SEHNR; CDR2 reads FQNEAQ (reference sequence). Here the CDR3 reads CASRPSEREKLFF. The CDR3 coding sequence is TGTGCCAGCAGACCGTCCGAACGGGAAAAACTGTTTTTT.

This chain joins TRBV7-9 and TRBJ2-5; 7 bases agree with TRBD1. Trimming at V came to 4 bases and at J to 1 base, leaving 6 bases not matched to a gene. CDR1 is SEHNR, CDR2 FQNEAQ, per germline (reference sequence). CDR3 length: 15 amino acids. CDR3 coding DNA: TGTGCCAGCAGCTCCCGAGGGACAGTCCAAGAGACCCAGTACTTC. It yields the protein CASSSRGTVQETQYF.

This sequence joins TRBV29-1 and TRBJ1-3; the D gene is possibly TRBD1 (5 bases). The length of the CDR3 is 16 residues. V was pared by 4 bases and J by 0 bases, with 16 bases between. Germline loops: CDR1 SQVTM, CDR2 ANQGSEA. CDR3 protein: CSVAPSGGGSGNTIYF. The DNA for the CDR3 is TGCAGCGTTGCTCCTTCTGGGGGGGGCTCTGGAAACACCATATATTTT.

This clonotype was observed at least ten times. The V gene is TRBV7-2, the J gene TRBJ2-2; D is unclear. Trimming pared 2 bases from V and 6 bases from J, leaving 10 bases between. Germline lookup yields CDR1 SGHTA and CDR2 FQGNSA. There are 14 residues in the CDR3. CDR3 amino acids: CASSLLLGSGELFF. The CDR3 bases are TGTGCCAGCAGCTTATTATTGGGTTCCGGGGAGCTGTTTTTT.

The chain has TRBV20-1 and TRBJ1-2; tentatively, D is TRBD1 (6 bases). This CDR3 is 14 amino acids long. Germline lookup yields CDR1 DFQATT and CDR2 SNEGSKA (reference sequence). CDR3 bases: TGCAGAGCCCTGCAGGGGAAGAATCCGAACGGCTACACCTTC. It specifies CRALQGKNPNGYTF.

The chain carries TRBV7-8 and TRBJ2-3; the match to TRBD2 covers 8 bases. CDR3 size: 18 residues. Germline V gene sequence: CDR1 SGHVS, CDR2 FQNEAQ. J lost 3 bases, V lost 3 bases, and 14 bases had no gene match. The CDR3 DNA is TGTGCCAGCAGCTTTAGCGGGTTTAGCGGGGTGAATACAGATACGCAGTATTTT. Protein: CASSFSGFSGVNTDTQYF.

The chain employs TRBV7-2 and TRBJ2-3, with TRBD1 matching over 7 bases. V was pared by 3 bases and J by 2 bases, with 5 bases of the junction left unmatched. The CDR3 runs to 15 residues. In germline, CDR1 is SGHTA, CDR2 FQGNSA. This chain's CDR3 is CASSFTGANTDTQYF. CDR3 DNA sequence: TGTGCCAGCAGCTTTACAGGGGCTAACACAGATACGCAGTATTTT.

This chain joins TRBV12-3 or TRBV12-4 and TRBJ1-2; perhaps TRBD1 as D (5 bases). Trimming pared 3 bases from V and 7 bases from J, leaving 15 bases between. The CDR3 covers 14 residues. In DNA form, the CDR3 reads TGTGCCAGCAGTTTCTTGCAGGGCCCGGGTGGCTACACCTTC. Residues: CASSFLQGPGGYTF.

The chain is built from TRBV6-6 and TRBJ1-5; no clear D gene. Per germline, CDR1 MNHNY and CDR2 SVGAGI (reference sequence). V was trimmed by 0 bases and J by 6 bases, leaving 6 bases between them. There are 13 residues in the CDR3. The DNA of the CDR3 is TGTGCCAGCAGTTACTCCTATGGTCAGCCCCAGCATTTT. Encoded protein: CASSYSYGQPQHF.

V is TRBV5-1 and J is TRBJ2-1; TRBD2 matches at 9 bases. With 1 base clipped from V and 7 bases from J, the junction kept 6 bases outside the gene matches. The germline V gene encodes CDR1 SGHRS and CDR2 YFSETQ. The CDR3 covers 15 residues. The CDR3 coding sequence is TGCGCCAGCAGCTTGCGAGAGCGGGGGGAGAATGAGCAGTTCTTC. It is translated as CASSLRERGENEQFF. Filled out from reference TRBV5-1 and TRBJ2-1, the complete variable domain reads KAGVTQTPRYLIKTRGQQVTLSCSPISGHRSVSWYQQTPGQGLQFLFEYFSETQRNKGNFPGRFSGRQFSNSRSEMNVSTLELGDSALYLCASSLRERGENEQFFGPGTRLTVL.

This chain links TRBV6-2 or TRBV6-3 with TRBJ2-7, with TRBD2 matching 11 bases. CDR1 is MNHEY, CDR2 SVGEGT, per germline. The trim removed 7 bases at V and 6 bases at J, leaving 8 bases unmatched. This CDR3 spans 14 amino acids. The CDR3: CASTLPSGRREQYF. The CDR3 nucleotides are TGTGCCAGCACCCTCCCTAGCGGGAGGCGCGAGCAGTACTTC.

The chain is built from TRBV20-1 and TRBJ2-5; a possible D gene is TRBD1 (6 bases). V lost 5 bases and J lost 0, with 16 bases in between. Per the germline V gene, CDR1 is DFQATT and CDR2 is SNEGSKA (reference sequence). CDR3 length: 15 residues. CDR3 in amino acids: CSASSGTTYQETQYF. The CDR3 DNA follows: TGCAGTGCTTCCTCCGGGACAACGTACCAAGAGACCCAGTACTTC.

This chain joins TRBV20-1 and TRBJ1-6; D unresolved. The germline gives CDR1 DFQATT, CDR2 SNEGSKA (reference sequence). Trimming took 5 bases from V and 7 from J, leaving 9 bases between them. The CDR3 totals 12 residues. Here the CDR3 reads CSAGSINSPLHF. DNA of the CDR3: TGCAGTGCTGGTAGCATAAATTCACCCCTCCACTTT.

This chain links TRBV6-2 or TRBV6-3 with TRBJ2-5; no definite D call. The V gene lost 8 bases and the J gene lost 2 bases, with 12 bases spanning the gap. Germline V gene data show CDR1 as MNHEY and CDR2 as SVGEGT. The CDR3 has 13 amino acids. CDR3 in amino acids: CASEPNRQETQYF. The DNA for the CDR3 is TGTGCCAGCGAGCCCAACCGGCAAGAGACCCAGTACTTC.

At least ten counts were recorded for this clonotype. Written as DNA, the CDR3 is TGTGCCAGCAGCCTAACGATCCAAGAGACCCAGTACTTC. It yields the protein CASSLTIQETQYF. The V gene is TRBV7-2, the J gene TRBJ2-5; D unresolved. The CDR3 covers 13 residues. Germline V lookup: CDR1 SGHTA, CDR2 FQGNSA. Trimming took 5 bases from V and 1 from J, leaving 8 bases between them.

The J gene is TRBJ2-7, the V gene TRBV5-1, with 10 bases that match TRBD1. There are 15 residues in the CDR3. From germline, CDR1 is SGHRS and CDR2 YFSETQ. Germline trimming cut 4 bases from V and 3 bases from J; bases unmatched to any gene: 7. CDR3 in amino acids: CASSLWTGGGYEQYF. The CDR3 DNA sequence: TGCGCCAGCAGCCTTTGGACAGGGGGGGGCTACGAGCAGTACTTC. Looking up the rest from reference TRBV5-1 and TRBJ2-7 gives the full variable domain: KAGVTQTPRYLIKTRGQQVTLSCSPISGHRSVSWYQQTPGQGLQFLFEYFSETQRNKGNFPGRFSGRQFSNSRSEMNVSTLELGDSALYLCASSLWTGGGYEQYFGPGTRLTVT.

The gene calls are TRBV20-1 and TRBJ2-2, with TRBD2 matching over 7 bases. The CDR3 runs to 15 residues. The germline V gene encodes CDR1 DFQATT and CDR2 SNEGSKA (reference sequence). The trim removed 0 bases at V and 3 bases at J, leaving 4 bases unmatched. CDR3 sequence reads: CSARDMGRDTGELFF. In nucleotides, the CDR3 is TGCAGTGCTAGAGATATGGGGAGGGACACCGGGGAGCTGTTTTTT.

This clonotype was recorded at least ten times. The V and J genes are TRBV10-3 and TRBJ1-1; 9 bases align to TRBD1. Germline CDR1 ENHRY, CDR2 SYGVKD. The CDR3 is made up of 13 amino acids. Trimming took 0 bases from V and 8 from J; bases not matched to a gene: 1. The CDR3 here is CAISESGTGEAFF. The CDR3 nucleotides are TGTGCCATCAGTGAGTCGGGGACAGGGGAAGCTTTCTTT.

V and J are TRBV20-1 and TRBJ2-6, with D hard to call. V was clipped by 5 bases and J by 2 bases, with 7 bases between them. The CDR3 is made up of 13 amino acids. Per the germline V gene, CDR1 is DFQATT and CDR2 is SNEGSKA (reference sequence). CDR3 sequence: CSAAYPGANVLTF. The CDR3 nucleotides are TGCAGTGCTGCATACCCTGGGGCCAACGTCCTGACTTTC.

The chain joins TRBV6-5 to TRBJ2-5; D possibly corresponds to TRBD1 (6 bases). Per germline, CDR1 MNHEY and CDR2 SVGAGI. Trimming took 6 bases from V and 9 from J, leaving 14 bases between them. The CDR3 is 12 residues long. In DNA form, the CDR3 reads TGTGCCAGCAGCCCACAGGGATGGGCCCAGTACTTC. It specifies CASSPQGWAQYF.

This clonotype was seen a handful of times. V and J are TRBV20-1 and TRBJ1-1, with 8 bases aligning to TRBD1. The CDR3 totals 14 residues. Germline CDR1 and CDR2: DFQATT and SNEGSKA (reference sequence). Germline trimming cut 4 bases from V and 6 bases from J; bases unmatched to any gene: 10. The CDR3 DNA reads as TGCAGTGCTACGCCCCGACAGGGGCGCCCTGAAGCTTTCTTT. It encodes CSATPRQGRPEAFF.

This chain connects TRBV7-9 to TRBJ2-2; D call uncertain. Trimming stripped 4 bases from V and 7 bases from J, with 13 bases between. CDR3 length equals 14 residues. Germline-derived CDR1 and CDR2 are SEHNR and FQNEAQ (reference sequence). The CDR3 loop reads CASSSRLDLGELFF. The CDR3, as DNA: TGTGCCAGCAGCTCCCGGCTGGACCTCGGGGAGCTGTTTTTT.

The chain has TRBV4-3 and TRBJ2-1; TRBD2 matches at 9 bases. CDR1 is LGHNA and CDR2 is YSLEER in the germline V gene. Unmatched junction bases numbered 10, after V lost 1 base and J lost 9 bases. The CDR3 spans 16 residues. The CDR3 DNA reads TGCGCCAGCAGCCAAGGACTAGCGGCTCCCTGGGGTGAGCAGTTCTTC. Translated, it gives CASSQGLAAPWGEQFF.

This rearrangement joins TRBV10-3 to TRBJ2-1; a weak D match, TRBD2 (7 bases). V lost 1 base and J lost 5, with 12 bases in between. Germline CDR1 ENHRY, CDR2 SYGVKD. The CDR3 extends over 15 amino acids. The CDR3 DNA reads TGTGCCATCAGTGAGTTGCGGGGGCCCAACAATGAGCAGTTCTTC. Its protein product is CAISELRGPNNEQFF.

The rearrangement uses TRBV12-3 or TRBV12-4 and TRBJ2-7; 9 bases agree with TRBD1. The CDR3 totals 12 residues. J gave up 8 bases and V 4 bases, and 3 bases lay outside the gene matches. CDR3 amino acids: CASSSDRGKQYF. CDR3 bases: TGTGCCAGCAGTTCGGACAGGGGAAAGCAGTACTTC.

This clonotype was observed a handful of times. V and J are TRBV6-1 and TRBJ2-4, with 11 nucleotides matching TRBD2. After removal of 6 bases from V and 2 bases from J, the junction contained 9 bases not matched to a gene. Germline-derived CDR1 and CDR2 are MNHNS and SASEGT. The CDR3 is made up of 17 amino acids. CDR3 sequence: CASRRTTSGGTKNIQYF. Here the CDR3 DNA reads TGTGCCAGCAGGCGGACAACTAGCGGGGGTACCAAAAACATTCAGTACTTC.